The sequence of this T cell receptor beta chain was determined in a study of blood T cell repertoires in COVID-19. Study overall: T cells, B-cell-depleted T cells, or PBMCs provided the cDNA or gDNA that served as material.

The V gene's germline CDR1 is MNHEY and CDR2 SMNVEV (reference sequence). There are 16 residues in the CDR3. Trimming at V came to 3 bases and at J to 4 bases, leaving 6 bases not matched to a gene. Libraries were prepared by immunoSEQ multiplex PCR; TCRdb keeps only in-frame clonotypes and omits some of them. This table holds 300,000 to 350,000 clones, 75% to 90% found once. Each recovered donor of Cohort 3 presented with two negative PCRs, clearance, or symptom resolution. The specimen was PBMCs or T cells enriched from blood (not recorded which). The clonotype originates from a man aged 25 to 45 who had recovered from COVID-19. The chain combines TRBV27 with TRBJ2-1, with TRBD2 identical over 10 bases. The CDR3 DNA reads TGTGCCAGCAGTTTCCCTAGAGCGGGGGGGTACAATGAGCAGTTCTTC. Its protein product is CASSFPRAGGYNEQFF.